The rows below give T cell receptor beta chains drawn from one sample of a study of cytomegalovirus exposure and HLA in healthy donors. This table comes from immunoSEQ multiplex PCR, and its TCRdb copy is limited to in-frame clones, with some not included. The sample holds more than 150,000 clones; 75% to 90% are singletons and the top ten take about 0.7%. Sequencing was done on a sample of PBMCs. Receptor source: a boy aged 5-17 years in good health and CMV-seronegative. The conserved cysteine and the conserved F or W are not part of the CDR3 here. A D gene is named only where the DNA matches it firmly.

J gene | D gene | V gene | CDR3 protein
TRBJ1-1 | NA | TRBV5-1 | ASRLGGTNTEAF
TRBJ2-1 | NA | TRBV5-1 | ASSRSADEQF
TRBJ2-1 | NA | TRBV5-6 | ASSFSQGSYNEQF
TRBJ1-2 | TRBD1 | TRBV6-1 | ASREGQGARGYT
NA | TRBD2 | TRBV5-1 | ASSSILAGLSYEQY
TRBJ2-2 | TRBD1 | TRBV5-4 | ASSWDRDTGELF
TRBJ2-7 | NA | TRBV5-7 | ASSFWASNTYEQY
TRBJ2-5 | TRBD1 | TRBV19 | ASSKGQGAIETQY
TRBJ1-4 | TRBD1 | TRBV28 | ASSPSGTGGDEKRF
TRBJ1-6 | TRBD1 | TRBV6-6 | ASSGDRGRGSPLH
TRBJ1-1 | NA | TRBV19 | ASSTLTGREAF
TRBJ1-4 | NA | TRBV19 | ASSPGRGFNEKLF
TRBJ2-5 | NA | TRBV7-9 | ASSLVALAEETQY
TRBJ1-1 | NA | TRBV19 | ASSPLQGNTEAF
TRBJ1-2 | NA | TRBV4-3 | ASSQGTGLEDGYT